This section outlines one T cell receptor (beta chain) sequence together with its context. The source of the sample is a study of blood T cell repertoires in COVID-19. CDR3 size: 15 residues. V shed 0 bases and J shed 4 bases, with 13 bases lying between them. Germline lookup yields CDR1 SGDLS and CDR2 YYNGEE. The protocol was immunoSEQ multiplex PCR, while the TCRdb copy is restricted to in-frame clones and leaves out a portion. Among approximately 200,000 clones, 85% to 90% were seen once, and the ten largest hold under 3.5%. The source material was PBMCs or T cells enriched from blood (not recorded which). This receptor was identified in a woman under 30 in a cohort exposed to, infected with or recovered from COVID-19 (not recorded which). The chain has TRBV9 and TRBJ1-1; possibly TRBD1 for D (5 bases). CDR3 protein: CASSVVRGGATEAFF. The CDR3 region has the DNA TGTGCCAGCAGCGTAGTGCGGGGTGGGGCCACTGAAGCTTTCTTT.